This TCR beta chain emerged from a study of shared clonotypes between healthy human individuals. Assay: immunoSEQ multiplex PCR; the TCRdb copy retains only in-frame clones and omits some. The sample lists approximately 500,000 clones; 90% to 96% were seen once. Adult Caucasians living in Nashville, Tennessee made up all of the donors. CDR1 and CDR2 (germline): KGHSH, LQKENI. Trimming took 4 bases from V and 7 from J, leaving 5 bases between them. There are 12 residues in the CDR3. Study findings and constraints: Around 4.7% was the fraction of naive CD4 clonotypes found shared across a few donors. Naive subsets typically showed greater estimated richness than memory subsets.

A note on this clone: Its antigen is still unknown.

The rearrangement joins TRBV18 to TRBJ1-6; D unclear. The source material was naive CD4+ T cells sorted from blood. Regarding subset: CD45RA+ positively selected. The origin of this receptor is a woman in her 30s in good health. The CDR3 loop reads CASSQQNSPLHF. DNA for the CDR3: TGTGCCAGCTCACAACAGAATTCACCCCTCCACTTT.